These 25 T cell receptor beta chains were all obtained from the same sample, sequenced in a study of OX40 agonist ivuxolimab in advanced cancers. Generated by immunoSEQ multiplex PCR, the TCRdb table keeps only in-frame clones and is missing some. In the table there are about 53,000 clones, 75% to 90% of which are singletons. The source material was CD4+ or CD8+ T cells sorted from blood, sampled in a trial of the OX40 agonist ivuxolimab. These receptors came from an adult with an advanced solid tumor such as melanoma, head and neck, liver or kidney cancer.

In DNA, the CDR3 is TGTGCCAGCAGCCCCGGGACAGGGTACGGCTACACCTTC. Residues: CASSPGTGYGYTF. This chain uses TRBV7-9 with TRBJ1-2; 9 nucleotides agree with TRBD1. This CDR3 is 13 amino acids long. The junction had 6 bases not matched to a gene; V was cut back by 5 bases and J by 8 bases. Per germline, CDR1 SEHNR and CDR2 FQNEAQ (reference sequence).

The J gene is TRBJ1-2, the V gene TRBV27, with 8 bases lining up with TRBD1. The CDR3 sequence is 14 residues long. Germline CDR1 MNHEY, CDR2 SMNVEV (reference sequence). Trimming at V came to 4 bases and at J to 7 bases, leaving 8 bases not matched to a gene. In nucleotides, the CDR3 is TGTGCCAGCAGTTCCAACCAGGGGGCTGGTGGCTACACCTTC. Its translation is CASSSNQGAGGYTF.

This clone came up once. The chain has TRBV19 and TRBJ1-3; no clear D gene. The length of the CDR3 is 14 residues. Trimming pared 10 bases from V and 0 bases from J, leaving 13 bases between. From germline, CDR1 is LNHDA and CDR2 SQIVND (reference sequence). In DNA form, the CDR3 reads TGTGCCACCTCGACTAAAAGCTCTGGAAACACCATATATTTT. The encoded protein is CATSTKSSGNTIYF.

The rearrangement uses TRBV2 and TRBJ1-2; a weak D match, TRBD1 (5 bases). With 6 bases removed from V and 8 bases from J, the gap between germline ends came to 16 bases. Germline CDR1 SNHLY, CDR2 FYNNEI. CDR3 length: 13 residues. The CDR3 DNA follows: TGTGCCAGCAGGGCCGGCAGGGTGGAGGGCTACACCTTC. The encoded protein is CASRAGRVEGYTF.

This chain joins TRBV10-3 and TRBJ2-2; D not resolved. Trimming left V 0 bases short and J 4 bases short, with 12 bases between. Germline V gives CDR1 ENHRY, CDR2 SYGVKD. The CDR3 is made up of 16 amino acids. In DNA, the CDR3 is TGTGCCATCAGTGAGTCGAATCGTCGGGTCACCGGGGAGCTGTTTTTT. Protein product: CAISESNRRVTGELFF.

The rearrangement joins TRBV30 to TRBJ2-7, with D possibly being TRBD2 (6 bases). Looked up from germline, CDR1 is GTSNPN and CDR2 is SVGIG (reference sequence). This CDR3 is built from 13 residues. V was cut by 2 bases and J by 2 bases, with 10 bases left in between. CDR3 loop: CAWSRTGAYEQYF. The CDR3 nucleotides read TGTGCCTGGAGTCGGACGGGAGCCTACGAGCAGTACTTC. Complete variable domain (other parts from reference TRBV30 and TRBJ2-7): SQTIHQWPATLVQPVGSPLSLECTVEGTSNPNLYWYRQAAGRGLQLLFYSVGIGQISSEVPQNLSASRPQDRQFILSSKKLLLSDSGFYLCAWSRTGAYEQYFGPGTRLTVT.

V gene TRBV28 combines with J gene TRBJ2-2; 9 bases match TRBD1. Trimming at V came to 7 bases and at J to 0 bases, leaving 9 bases not matched to a gene. The V gene's germline CDR1 is MDHEN and CDR2 SYDVKM. This CDR3 is 17 amino acids long. The CDR3, as DNA: TGTGCCAGCACCCCGGGACAGGGTCGTTCGAACACCGGGGAGCTGTTTTTT. Residues: CASTPGQGRSNTGELFF.

This chain connects TRBV18 to TRBJ2-6; the D gene is possibly TRBD1 (5 bases). The CDR3 runs to 15 residues. Germline values: CDR1 KGHSH, CDR2 LQKENI. Trimming cost V 6 bases and J 0 bases, with 9 bases left between them. CDR3 in amino acids: CASSPTASGANVLTF. The CDR3 DNA is TGTGCCAGCTCTCCGACAGCCTCTGGGGCCAACGTCCTGACTTTC.

This clone was detected only once. This rearrangement joins TRBV29-1 to TRBJ1-1; 8 bases match TRBD1. The V gene end was trimmed by 7 bases and the J gene end by 0 bases; junction bases not matched to a gene: 4. Germline CDR1 is SQVTM and CDR2 is ANQGSEA. The CDR3 is made up of 13 amino acids. This chain's CDR3 is CSAYRGMNTEAFF. CDR3 in DNA: TGCAGCGCCTACAGGGGGATGAACACTGAAGCTTTCTTT.

The chain carries TRBV6-1 and TRBJ2-2; D possibly corresponds to TRBD1 (6 bases). V was pared by 6 bases and J by 6 bases, with 17 bases between. Per the germline V gene, CDR1 is MNHNS and CDR2 is SASEGT. The CDR3 runs to 15 residues. The CDR3: CASSYKQGMAGELFF. CDR3 coding DNA: TGTGCCAGCAGCTACAAGCAGGGGATGGCCGGGGAGCTGTTTTTT.

The chain is built from TRBV7-9 and TRBJ2-3, with D possibly being TRBD2 (6 bases). The V gene lost 5 bases and the J gene lost 6 bases, with 12 bases spanning the gap. There are 13 residues in the CDR3. The germline V gene encodes CDR1 SEHNR and CDR2 FQNEAQ (reference sequence). CDR3 region: CASSLGTLDTQYF. The CDR3 DNA follows: TGTGCCAGCAGCCTTGGGACTTTGGATACGCAGTATTTT. Based on the CDR3 plus reference TRBV7-9 and TRBJ2-3, the full variable domain is DTGVSQNPRHKITKRGQNVTFRCDPISEHNRLYWYRQTLGQGPEFLTYFQNEAQLEKSRLLSDRFSAERPKGSFSTLEIQRTEQGDSAMYLCASSLGTLDTQYFGPGTRLTVL.

The V gene is TRBV18, the J gene TRBJ2-5; no clear D. V was trimmed by 3 bases and J by 5 bases, leaving 16 bases between them. The germline gives CDR1 KGHSH, CDR2 LQKENI. The CDR3 is 15 residues long. The CDR3 bases are TGTGCCAGCTCACCGGTAATGTCTTCCCTGGAGACCCAGTACTTC. Encoded protein: CASSPVMSSLETQYF.

J is TRBJ2-3 and V is TRBV4-3; D is perhaps TRBD2 (5 bases). The CDR3 runs 17 residues. The V end was cut by 0 bases, the J end by 0 bases, with 13 bases between. Germline values: CDR1 LGHNA, CDR2 YSLEER. CDR3 sequence reads: CASSQEIAYDSTDTQYF. CDR3 in DNA: TGCGCCAGCAGCCAAGAAATAGCGTACGACAGCACAGATACGCAGTATTTT.

The CDR3 here is CASSLLRGDRVNEQFF. The CDR3 nucleotides read TGTGCCAGCAGCCTCTTAAGGGGGGACAGGGTCAATGAGCAGTTCTTC. V gene TRBV21-1 combines with J gene TRBJ2-1; TRBD1, the table's D call, lacks a check against the DNA. TRBV21-1 constitutes a pseudogene. CDR3 length: 16 residues.

The V gene is TRBV2, the J gene TRBJ2-5; 8 nucleotides align to TRBD1. V lost 6 bases and J lost 4; bases outside the gene matches: 7. In germline, CDR1 is SNHLY, CDR2 FYNNEI. This CDR3 has 14 residues. In DNA form, the CDR3 reads TGTGCCAGCAGGGAGGACAGGGAAATAGAGACCCAGTACTTC. Translating it yields CASREDREIETQYF.

The chain joins TRBV4-2 to TRBJ2-5, with 11 bases lining up with TRBD2. V was clipped by 4 bases and J by 5 bases; unmatched bases: 12. CDR1 LGHNA and CDR2 YNFKEQ come from the germline V gene. The CDR3 runs to 17 residues. CDR3 in DNA: TGTGCCAGCAGCCGCTCCGTAGCGGGGGGGAGGTTGGAGACCCAGTACTTC. Protein sequence: CASSRSVAGGRLETQYF.

This chain connects TRBV9 to TRBJ2-1, with D maybe TRBD1 (6 bases). Trimming took off 1 base at V and 5 bases at J, with 13 bases between the two ends. The CDR3 has 15 residues. The germline V gene encodes CDR1 SGDLS and CDR2 YYNGEE. CDR3 region: CASSVSPGDDNEQFF. The CDR3 DNA reads TGTGCCAGCAGCGTATCACCAGGGGACGACAATGAGCAGTTCTTC.

V and J are TRBV19 and TRBJ1-5, with D tentatively TRBD1 (5 bases). V lost 7 bases and J 5 bases, leaving 18 bases between the germline ends. The CDR3 covers 15 residues. Germline CDR1 is LNHDA and CDR2 is SQIVND (reference sequence). This CDR3 reads CASTKYGTQDQPQHF. DNA for the CDR3: TGTGCCAGTACCAAATACGGGACTCAAGATCAGCCCCAGCATTTT.

J is TRBJ2-5 and V is TRBV9, with 7 nucleotides matching TRBD2. V lost 2 bases, J lost 4 bases, and 8 bases stayed unmatched. CDR1 is SGDLS, CDR2 YYNGEE, per germline. The length of the CDR3 is 15 residues. Here the CDR3 DNA reads TGTGCCAGCAGCGTCCGAGCGGGGATTGGAGAGACCCAGTACTTC. Residues: CASSVRAGIGETQYF.

Written as DNA, the CDR3 is TGTGCCAGCAGCTCCGGGACAGGGGGCTCAGGAAACACCATATATTTT. Amino acid sequence: CASSSGTGGSGNTIYF. This chain links TRBV5-4 with TRBJ1-3; 12 bases align to TRBD1. This CDR3 contains 16 residues. Trimming removed 3 bases from V and 4 bases from J; junction bases left unmatched: 5. The germline gives CDR1 SGHNT, CDR2 YYREEE (reference sequence).

The V gene is TRBV7-2, the J gene TRBJ2-1; 8 nucleotides line up with TRBD2. The V gene's germline CDR1 is SGHTA and CDR2 FQGNSA. The CDR3 has 15 amino acids. V was clipped by 7 bases and J by 6 bases; unmatched bases: 11. This chain's CDR3 is CASTDPGGPVNEQFF. The CDR3 DNA is TGTGCCAGCACCGACCCGGGGGGGCCCGTCAATGAGCAGTTCTTC.

The J gene is TRBJ2-6, the V gene TRBV27; 10 bases agree with TRBD1. The CDR3 has 16 residues. CDR1 is MNHEY, CDR2 SMNVEV, per germline (reference sequence). V lost 6 bases, J lost 2 bases, and 4 bases stayed unmatched. DNA of the CDR3: TGTGCCAGCAGACGAGGGACAGGGGCTGGGGCCAACGTCCTGACTTTC. The encoded protein is CASRRGTGAGANVLTF.

The chain employs TRBV5-5 and TRBJ2-5; no clear D gene. Trimming removed 2 bases at V and 2 bases at J, with 10 bases between. CDR1 and CDR2 from the germline V gene are SGHKS and YYEKEE (reference sequence). This CDR3 has 14 residues. CDR3 sequence reads: CASSLGQLQETQYF. DNA for the CDR3: TGTGCCAGCAGCTTAGGGCAGTTACAAGAGACCCAGTACTTC.

The chain carries TRBV11-2 and TRBJ2-3, with D maybe TRBD2 (5 bases). The CDR3 is 15 residues long. Germline V gives CDR1 SGHAT, CDR2 FQNNGV. The V gene lost 3 bases and the J gene lost 2 bases, with 12 bases spanning the gap. CDR3 nucleotides: TGTGCCAGCAGCTTGGCGGGTTATTACACAGATACGCAGTATTTT. This gives the protein CASSLAGYYTDTQYF.

V usage is TRBV6-5 and J usage is TRBJ2-7; 9 bases line up with TRBD1. The CDR3 is made up of 14 amino acids. Looked up from germline, CDR1 is MNHEY and CDR2 is SVGAGI. V was clipped by 6 bases and J by 5 bases; unmatched bases: 8. In DNA, the CDR3 is TGTGCCAGCAGACTAACGGGACAGGGTAACGAGCAGTACTTC. Protein: CASRLTGQGNEQYF.